What follows are 10 T cell receptor beta chains derived from one specimen sequenced in a study of regulatory T cells in long-lasting Graves disease. The sample's time point: newly diagnosed GD, antithyroid drugs for less than 3 months. From RNA extracted from PBMCs, the TCR library was made. Sequencing libraries for TCR beta were prepared with iRepertoire HTBI primers and Arm-PCR of CDR3 regions. One entry per CDR3 protein results from TCRdb running MiXCR on the multiplex PCR reads. Of roughly 510,000 distinct CDR3 sequences in the sample, 16% were seen once. These data were also reused for a study on T cells in Graves' hyperthyroidism and ophthalmopathy.

Specimen: peripheral blood mononuclear cells (PBMCs), collected at new diagnosis, from a patient treated with antithyroid drugs. These receptors all stem from a man between 18 and 29 years old with Graves disease.

V usage is TRBV3-1 and J usage is TRBJ1-3; possibly TRBD1 for D (5 bases). The CDR3 sequence is 16 residues long. Germline V gives CDR1 LGHDT, CDR2 YNNKEL (reference sequence). Trimming took 4 bases from V and 2 from J, leaving 15 bases between them. CDR3 in DNA: TGTGCCAGCAGCCCAGACAGAAGCCTTCCTGGAAACACCATATATTTT. It specifies CASSPDRSLPGNTIYF.

A remark on this clonotype: One base away lies a much larger clone, so this may be a sequencing read error. The chain uses TRBV12-3 or TRBV12-4 and TRBJ2-1; 7 nucleotides match TRBD2. The CDR3 length is 13 residues. The CDR3 DNA reads as TGTGCCAGCACACCGGGAGGCAAAGAGACCCGGTACTTC. This gives the protein CASTPGGKETRYF.

This clonotype appeared many times. This CDR3 is CASSPGPPMNTEAFF. CDR3 DNA: TGTGCCAGCAGTCCCGGACCGCCGATGAACACTGAAGCTTTCTTT. V gene TRBV2 combines with J gene TRBJ1-1; D is undetermined. V was cut by 5 bases and J by 0 bases, with 13 bases left in between. CDR1 is SNHLY, CDR2 FYNNEI, per germline. The CDR3 contains 15 residues.

The sample holds many counts of this clonotype. This sequence joins TRBV7-3 and TRBJ2-3, with 11 bases that match TRBD2. Germline V lookup: CDR1 SGHTA, CDR2 FQGTGA. The V segment lost 5 bases and the J segment 5 bases; nucleotides outside the gene matches: 6. The CDR3 is made up of 15 amino acids. CDR3 DNA: TGTGCCAGCAGCACGACTAGCGGGGTGGGAGATACGCAGTATTTT. Translated: CASSTTSGVGDTQYF. The complete variable domain, with remaining parts taken from reference TRBV7-3 and TRBJ2-3, reads GAGVSQTPSNKVTEKGKYVELRCDPISGHTALYWYRQSLGQGPEFLIYFQGTGAADDSGLPNDRFFAVRPEGSVSTLKIQRTERGDSAVYLCASSTTSGVGDTQYFGPGTRLTVL.

V and J are TRBV5-8 and TRBJ2-1; 8 bases align to TRBD2. This CDR3 comprises 16 residues. CDR1 is SGHTS, CDR2 YDEGEE, per germline. Trimming cost V 1 base and J 0 bases; bases outside gene matches: 3. The CDR3, as DNA: TGTGCCAGCAGCTTGCGGGGGGGAAACTCCTACAATGAGCAGTTCTTC. It yields the protein CASSLRGGNSYNEQFF.

This clonotype was picked up a small number of times. The chain recombines TRBV2 with TRBJ2-1; 8 nucleotides align to TRBD2. Germline V gene data show CDR1 as SNHLY and CDR2 as FYNNEI. The CDR3 covers 15 residues. V lost 8 bases, J lost 0 bases, and 6 bases stayed unmatched. The DNA for the CDR3 is TGTGCCAGCCATAGCGGGACTGACTCCTACAATGAGCAGTTCTTC. Residues: CASHSGTDSYNEQFF.

This clonotype was observed a few times. The chain has TRBV19 and TRBJ2-1; 12 bases line up with TRBD2. Germline V gene lookup returns CDR1 LNHDA and CDR2 SQIVND (reference sequence). Losses at the gene ends were 5 bases for V and 1 base for J; bases not matched to a gene: 6. This CDR3 is built from 17 residues. The CDR3 region is CASSARLAGESYNEQFF. The CDR3 DNA sequence: TGTGCCAGTAGTGCAAGACTAGCGGGAGAGTCCTACAATGAGCAGTTCTTC. Full variable domain (outside the CDR3, taken from reference TRBV19 and TRBJ2-1): DGGITQSPKYLFRKEGQNVTLSCEQNLNHDAMYWYRQDPGQGLRLIYYSQIVNDFQKGDIAEGYSVSREKKESFPLTVTSAQKNPTAFYLCASSARLAGESYNEQFFGPGTRLTVL.

This chain joins TRBV24-1 and TRBJ1-2, with D unclear. The germline gives CDR1 KGHDR, CDR2 SFDVKD. V lost 4 bases and J 7 bases, leaving 15 bases between the germline ends. The CDR3 length is 14 residues. CDR3 residues: CATSDSGPELGYTF. CDR3 bases: TGTGCCACCAGTGACTCCGGGCCAGAGCTTGGCTACACCTTC.

The CDR3 loop reads CSAIRPGTDTQYF. As DNA, the CDR3 is TGCAGTGCCATTAGGCCCGGCACAGATACGCAGTATTTT. The chain combines TRBV20-1 with TRBJ2-3; D gene unclear. With 6 bases removed from V and 1 base from J, the gap between germline ends came to 11 bases. CDR3 length equals 13 residues. Germline loops: CDR1 DFQATT, CDR2 SNEGSKA (reference sequence).

There are many counts of this clonotype. Mismatch with germline at one junction end may stem from a read error. The chain couples TRBV19 to TRBJ2-1, with 8 nucleotides matching TRBD2. From germline, CDR1 is LNHDA and CDR2 SQIVND (reference sequence). CDR3 length: 15 amino acids. The CDR3 protein is CASSIAGSSYNEQFF. The CDR3 DNA reads as TGTGCCAGCAGTATAGCGGGAAGCTCCTACAATGAGCAGTTCTTC.